This entry lists 28 T cell receptor beta chains sequenced from one sample in a study of cytomegalovirus exposure and HLA in healthy donors. PCR was performed using 60 Vbeta and 13 Jbeta primers. Here immunoSEQ multiplex PCR was the method, and the copy in TCRdb shows in-frame clones only, minus some. The table includes some 66,000 clones, around 80% detected once. Sequencing used PBMCs. Receptor source: a man aged 40-49 years in good health and CMV-seronegative.

The rearrangement joins TRBV5-5 to TRBJ1-4; TRBD1 is a possible D gene (5 bases). Germline V gives CDR1 SGHKS, CDR2 YYEKEE (reference sequence). Trimming took off 4 bases at V and 4 bases at J, with 14 bases between the two ends. CDR3 size: 15 residues. CDR3 loop: CASSLLGESNEKLFF. The CDR3 DNA reads as TGTGCCAGCAGCCTTCTAGGGGAAAGTAATGAAAAACTGTTTTTT.

The chain links TRBV7-2 to TRBJ1-2; 8 nucleotides match TRBD1. The CDR3 runs 11 residues. V shed 7 bases, J shed 7 bases, and the junction held 2 bases outside the gene matches. Germline loops: CDR1 SGHTA, CDR2 FQGNSA. The CDR3 protein is CASTDRAGYTF. CDR3 nucleotide sequence: TGTGCCAGCACGGACAGGGCTGGCTACACCTTC.

The chain joins TRBV7-3 to TRBJ2-7, with 9 bases matching TRBD2. CDR1 is SGHTA, CDR2 FQGTGA, per germline. V dropped 5 bases and J dropped 7; count of bases not matched to a gene: 6. The CDR3 consists of 13 residues. The CDR3 DNA sequence: TGTGCCAGCAGCCAGCGGGGGGCGGGGGAGCAGTACTTC. Translating gives CASSQRGAGEQYF.

This clone showed up just once. V and J are TRBV18 and TRBJ1-3, with 7 bases fitting TRBD1. The trim removed 5 bases at V and 0 bases at J, leaving 7 bases unmatched. This CDR3 has 16 amino acids. Germline V lookup: CDR1 KGHSH, CDR2 LQKENI. The DNA for the CDR3 is TGTGCCAGCTCAACGGGACAGACCGACTCTGGAAACACCATATATTTT. Translated: CASSTGQTDSGNTIYF.

V is TRBV6-1 and J is TRBJ2-3, with 7 bases aligning to TRBD2. The trim removed 5 bases at V and 5 bases at J, leaving 1 base unmatched. CDR1 and CDR2 (germline): MNHNS, SASEGT. CDR3 length equals 12 residues. The CDR3, as DNA: TGTGCCAGCAGTATAGCGGGAGATACGCAGTATTTT. Translating it yields CASSIAGDTQYF.

The CDR3 sequence: CASSLSVDKLYNEQFF. CDR3 sequence (DNA): TGTGCCAGCAGTTTATCGGTGGACAAGCTCTACAATGAGCAGTTCTTC. The chain combines TRBV28 with TRBJ2-1; weak D call: TRBD1 (5 bases). The germline gives CDR1 MDHEN, CDR2 SYDVKM. This CDR3 is 16 amino acids long. V gave up 1 base and J gave up 3 bases, with 13 bases separating them.

This chain links TRBV7-6 with TRBJ1-1; 7 positions match TRBD1. The length of the CDR3 is 12 residues. Germline loops: CDR1 SGHVS, CDR2 FNYEAQ. J lost 11 bases, V lost 3 bases, and 6 bases had no gene match. CDR3 sequence reads: CASSLLTGVAFF. The CDR3, as DNA: TGTGCCAGCAGCTTGCTCACAGGGGTGGCTTTCTTT.

The chain joins TRBV2 to TRBJ2-2, with TRBD2 matching 9 bases. This CDR3 contains 15 residues. The ends lost 6 bases at V and 4 bases at J; junction bases unmatched: 6. Germline values: CDR1 SNHLY, CDR2 FYNNEI. The CDR3 is CASRVLAGSTGELFF. The CDR3 DNA reads as TGTGCCAGCAGAGTCCTAGCGGGAAGCACCGGGGAGCTGTTTTTT. Using reference TRBV2 and TRBJ2-2 for the parts outside the CDR3, the full variable domain is EPEVTQTPSHQVTQMGQEVILRCVPISNHLYFYWYRQILGQKVEFLVSFYNNEISEKSEIFDDQFSVERPDGSNFTLKIRSTKLEDSAMYFCASRVLAGSTGELFFGEGSRLTVL.

As regards this clone: The same CDR3 arises from other DNA sequences in this sample as well. V is TRBV11-2 and J is TRBJ1-2, with D perhaps TRBD1 (5 bases). Germline loops: CDR1 SGHAT, CDR2 FQNNGV. Trimming left V 5 bases short and J 2 bases short, with 9 bases between. The CDR3 runs 13 residues. In DNA, the CDR3 is TGTGCCAGCAGCGCAGCAGGGAACTATGGCTACACCTTC. Translated, it gives CASSAAGNYGYTF.

The chain recombines TRBV19 with TRBJ1-6; TRBD1 agrees at 7 bases. The CDR3 runs to 13 residues. Germline CDR1 LNHDA, CDR2 SQIVND (reference sequence). V lost 6 bases, J lost 10 bases, and 6 bases stayed unmatched. CDR3 DNA sequence: TGTGCCAGTAGAATACAGGGGAACTCACCCCTCCACTTT. Translation: CASRIQGNSPLHF.

The chain combines TRBV19 with TRBJ1-2; 8 nucleotides line up with TRBD1. J gave up 7 bases and V 5 bases, and 18 bases lay outside the gene matches. The V gene's germline CDR1 is LNHDA and CDR2 SQIVND (reference sequence). The CDR3 runs 17 residues. In nucleotides, the CDR3 is TGTGCCAGTAGTCGAAATTTGGCAGGGGGCTTCGGTGGTGGCTACACCTTC. This encodes CASSRNLAGGFGGGYTF.

As for this clone: The sample has other DNA sequences that encode this CDR3 too. The gene calls are TRBV27 and TRBJ2-3; 8 positions match TRBD1. This CDR3 is 15 amino acids long. Germline trimming cut 6 bases from V and 5 bases from J; bases unmatched to any gene: 10. CDR1 is MNHEY, CDR2 SMNVEV, per germline (reference sequence). CDR3 coding DNA: TGTGCCAGCAGGGAAACAGGGGGGCGGGGAGATACGCAGTATTTT. Translating gives CASRETGGRGDTQYF.

The rearrangement links TRBV28 to TRBJ2-7; TRBD1 might be the D (6 bases). This CDR3 is built from 13 residues. The V end was cut by 6 bases, the J end by 6 bases, with 15 bases between. Germline assignment: CDR1 MDHEN and CDR2 SYDVKM. The CDR3 DNA follows: TGTGCCAGCAGAAGGGGGAACAGTGGCGAGCAGTACTTC. Protein sequence: CASRRGNSGEQYF.

The chain couples TRBV7-9 to TRBJ1-2; unclear D gene. Germline values: CDR1 SEHNR, CDR2 FQNEAQ (reference sequence). Trimming took off 4 bases at V and 8 bases at J, with 11 bases between the two ends. The length of the CDR3 is 12 residues. CDR3 sequence (DNA): TGTGCCAGCAGCTGGGAGGGAGGAGGCTACACCTTC. As protein: CASSWEGGGYTF.

CDR3 coding DNA: TGTGCCATCAGTAGTCTGGGGGGTACGCAGTATTTT. It is translated as CAISSLGGTQYF. V gene TRBV10-3 combines with J gene TRBJ2-3, with D perhaps matching TRBD2 (6 bases). V was cut by 5 bases and J by 8 bases, with 11 bases left in between. Germline V gives CDR1 ENHRY, CDR2 SYGVKD. The CDR3 is 12 residues long.

The chain carries TRBV27 and TRBJ1-1, with TRBD1 as a possible D gene (5 bases). V lost 7 bases and J 1 base, leaving 10 bases between the germline ends. The CDR3 has 13 residues. CDR1 and CDR2 (germline): MNHEY, SMNVEV (reference sequence). The CDR3 reads CASKPGGNTEAFF. The CDR3 DNA reads as TGTGCCAGCAAACCGGGGGGGAACACTGAAGCTTTCTTT.

The chain employs TRBV5-1 and TRBJ2-3; maybe TRBD1 (6 bases). The CDR3 contains 14 residues. Germline assignment: CDR1 SGHRS and CDR2 YFSETQ. Trimming cost V 6 bases and J 2 bases, with 13 bases left between them. As DNA, the CDR3 is TGCGCCAGCATATCGGGACAAGCCACAGATACGCAGTATTTT. Protein: CASISGQATDTQYF.

The chain uses TRBV5-4 and TRBJ2-5, with D perhaps matching TRBD1 (5 bases). The V end was cut by 0 bases, the J end by 5 bases, with 14 bases between. Looked up from germline, CDR1 is SGHNT and CDR2 is YYREEE (reference sequence). The CDR3 runs 15 residues. CDR3 coding DNA: TGTGCCAGCAGCTTGGATGGGGCAGGGCGGGAGACCCAGTACTTC. Encoded protein: CASSLDGAGRETQYF.

The CDR3 spells CASSFRGQETQYF. The CDR3 DNA follows: TGTGCCAGCAGCTTCCGGGGCCAAGAGACCCAGTACTTC. The chain employs TRBV5-4 and TRBJ2-5, with D possibly TRBD2 on 5 matching bases. Germline V gene sequence: CDR1 SGHNT, CDR2 YYREEE (reference sequence). The CDR3 length is 13 residues. Between the trimmed V and J ends, which lost 2 bases and 1 base, there was a span of 6 bases.

The J gene is TRBJ2-2, the V gene TRBV28, with 8 bases aligning to TRBD2. V lost 4 bases to trimming and J lost 4 bases; unmatched junction nucleotides: 8. The CDR3 runs to 16 residues. Per germline, CDR1 MDHEN and CDR2 SYDVKM. CDR3 bases: TGTGCCAGCAGTTCCCCGGGAGGGGTGGGCACCGGGGAGCTGTTTTTT. Its protein product is CASSSPGGVGTGELFF.

The sample holds a few counts of this clone. The rearrangement links TRBV20-1 to TRBJ2-7; no firm D call. Trimming removed 5 bases from V and 10 bases from J, with 15 bases in between. The CDR3 has 11 residues. Germline V gene lookup returns CDR1 DFQATT and CDR2 SNEGSKA (reference sequence). The CDR3 coding sequence is TGCAGTGCTTTGACACAACGCGCCCAGTACTTC. Protein sequence: CSALTQRAQYF.

This chain links TRBV5-1 with TRBJ2-5, with 9 positions matching TRBD2. Matching the DNA end better, TRBJ2-7 makes the J call doubtful. Germline V gene lookup returns CDR1 SGHRS and CDR2 YFSETQ. The CDR3 length is 17 residues. The CDR3 spells CASSLAVGSGGGYEQYF. Here the CDR3 DNA reads TGCGCCAGCAGCTTGGCTGTGGGTAGCGGGGGAGGCTACGAGCAGTACTTC.

The chain employs TRBV2 and TRBJ1-5; TRBD1 might be the D (5 bases). Per germline, CDR1 SNHLY and CDR2 FYNNEI. Between the trimmed V and J ends, which lost 9 bases and 4 bases, there was a span of 16 bases. The CDR3 is 14 residues long. CDR3 coding DNA: TGTGCCAGTGGGGGGAGTACCACAAATCAGCCCCAGCATTTT. As protein: CASGGSTTNQPQHF.

This chain joins TRBV2 and TRBJ2-5, with TRBD2 matching 9 bases. Germline lookup yields CDR1 SNHLY and CDR2 FYNNEI. This CDR3 region has 15 residues. After removal of 6 bases from V and 3 bases from J, the junction contained 8 bases not matched to a gene. The CDR3 reads CASRTGPSGEETQYF. The CDR3 bases are TGTGCCAGCAGGACCGGGCCTAGCGGGGAAGAGACCCAGTACTTC.

The chain couples TRBV11-1 to TRBJ1-4; TRBD1 agrees at 7 bases. The germline V gene encodes CDR1 SGHAT and CDR2 FQDESV (reference sequence). Losses at the gene ends were 5 bases for V and 7 bases for J; bases not matched to a gene: 7. CDR3 length: 14 amino acids. In DNA, the CDR3 is TGTGCCAGCAGCCCGGGAGGGGGCCGTGAAAAACTGTTTTTT. Encoded protein: CASSPGGGREKLFF.

The sample holds one count of this clone. The chain is built from TRBV6-1 and TRBJ2-7; 11 nucleotides align to TRBD2. The CDR3 runs 18 residues. V trimming: 4 bases; J trimming: 0 bases; junction bases outside the gene matches: 11. Germline V gene data show CDR1 as MNHNS and CDR2 as SASEGT. The CDR3: CASSVLKTSGTYSYEQYF. As DNA, the CDR3 is TGTGCCAGCAGTGTTCTGAAGACTAGCGGGACTTACTCCTACGAGCAGTACTTC.

The chain is built from TRBV29-1 and TRBJ2-4, with 7 bases aligning to TRBD1. The CDR3 sequence is 16 residues long. Germline-derived CDR1 and CDR2 are SQVTM and ANQGSEA. The V segment lost 8 bases and the J segment 0 bases; nucleotides outside the gene matches: 13. The CDR3, as DNA: TGCAGCTGGTCCGGGACAGAGATACTAGCCAAAAACATTCAGTACTTC. It encodes CSWSGTEILAKNIQYF.

The CDR3 region has the DNA TGTGCCAGCAGCTCCAATTCGGGCTCTAGCGTATCCTACAATGAGCAGTTCTTC. It translates to CASSSNSGSSVSYNEQFF. This chain uses TRBV7-9 with TRBJ2-1; TRBD2 is a possible D gene (6 bases). Germline CDR1 is SEHNR and CDR2 is FQNEAQ (reference sequence). The CDR3 is 18 amino acids. The ends were cut back, 4 bases at V and 1 base at J, with 20 bases in the middle.